This T cell receptor beta chain was found in a study of blood T cells in healthy people across ages. The CDR3 loop spans 19 amino acids. V lost 1 base to trimming and J lost 9 bases; unmatched junction nucleotides: 18. Germline loops: CDR1 MGHRA, CDR2 YSYEKL. Using a J-beta primer mix together with a sample-barcoded 5' primer, a second PCR was run for about 6 to 12 cycles. TCRdb re-derived calls from the 5' RACE reads in MiXCR, one entry per CDR3 protein. Of roughly 1.5 million distinct CDR3 sequences in the sample, roughly 43% are singletons; the top ten hold around 4%. The V gene is TRBV4-1, the J gene TRBJ2-1; TRBD2 matches 10 bases. This receptor was obtained from a woman between 18 and 30 years old in good health. The sequencing input was blood. CDR3 sequence (DNA): TGCGCCAGCAGCCAAGTTTTTCCTGGAGCGGGGGGGTCTGTGAGTGAGCAGTTCTTC. The encoded protein is CASSQVFPGAGGSVSEQFF.